These T cell receptor beta chains were read from a single sample in a study of blood T cell repertoires in COVID-19. This table comes from immunoSEQ multiplex PCR, and its TCRdb copy is limited to in-frame clones, with some not included. In the table there are 130,000 to 150,000 clones, roughly 88% of which are singletons. Sequenced: PBMCs or T cells enriched from blood (not recorded which). These receptors all stem from a woman in her 30s with acute COVID-19. The CDR3 runs from the conserved cysteine through the conserved F or W. Fields, in order: CDR3 length, D gene, J gene, clone size, V gene, CDR3 DNA, CDR3 protein. A D gene is named only where the DNA matches it firmly. Clone sizes are given selectively: once, few, many, or a class where the clone is expanded.

length: 13; D: -; J: TRBJ1-6; size: -; V: TRBV18; DNA: TGTGCCAGCTCAACAACAGGTCGTTCACCCCTCCACTTT; CDR3: CASSTTGRSPLHF
length: 18; D: TRBD2; J: TRBJ2-3; size: -; V: TRBV4-1; DNA: TGCGCCAGCAGCCGAGCACCACTAGCGGGAGTGGTTCAAGATACGCAGTATTTT; CDR3: CASSRAPLAGVVQDTQYF
length: 15; D: TRBD2; J: TRBJ2-7; size: -; V: TRBV5-1; DNA: TGCGCCAGCAGCTTTAGCGGGAGGCAATCCTACGAGCAGTACTTC; CDR3: CASSFSGRQSYEQYF
length: 16; D: -; J: TRBJ1-2; size: -; V: TRBV7-9; DNA: TGTGCCAGCAGCTTACTGGAGGCGACTCTCAATAATGGCTACACCTTC; CDR3: CASSLLEATLNNGYTF
length: 13; D: TRBD1; J: TRBJ1-2; size: -; V: TRBV7-3; DNA: TGTGCCAGCAGCCTTACAGGGGGCTATGGCTACACCTTC; CDR3: CASSLTGGYGYTF
length: 14; D: -; J: TRBJ1-5; size: once; V: TRBV2; DNA: TGTGCCAGCAGTGAAGGGCAGAATTATCAGCCCCAGCATTTT; CDR3: CASSEGQNYQPQHF
length: 16; D: -; J: TRBJ2-2; size: -; V: TRBV5-4; DNA: TGTGCCAGCAGCCTCGGGACATTCGGTATCACCGGGGAGCTGTTTTTT; CDR3: CASSLGTFGITGELFF
length: 15; D: TRBD1; J: TRBJ1-6; size: -; V: TRBV5-4; DNA: TGTGCCAGCAGCTTGGACAGGGGCGCGGGTTCACCCCTCCACTTT; CDR3: CASSLDRGAGSPLHF
length: 14; D: -; J: TRBJ1-2; size: -; V: TRBV7-8; DNA: TGTGCCAGCAGCCTGGGGAGGGATGACTATGGCTACACCTTC; CDR3: CASSLGRDDYGYTF
length: 13; D: -; J: TRBJ1-2; size: -; V: TRBV28; DNA: TGTGCCAGCCTCATCTCGGGGTCGTATGGCTACACCTTC; CDR3: CASLISGSYGYTF
length: 13; D: TRBD1; J: TRBJ2-7; size: -; V: TRBV5-6; DNA: TGTGCCAGCAGCTTGGTACAGGGACAGGAGCAGTACTTC; CDR3: CASSLVQGQEQYF
length: 14; D: TRBD1; J: TRBJ1-2; size: -; V: TRBV5-1; DNA: TGCGCCAGCAGCTTGGACAGGGGGCTTTCTGGCTACACCTTC; CDR3: CASSLDRGLSGYTF
length: 13; D: -; J: TRBJ2-5; size: -; V: TRBV19; DNA: TGTGCCAGTAGTATAGACAGTGAAGAGACCCAGTACTTC; CDR3: CASSIDSEETQYF
length: 13; D: -; J: TRBJ1-2; size: -; V: TRBV14; DNA: TGTGCCACCCGCACGACAGGAGACTATGGCTACACCTTC; CDR3: CATRTTGDYGYTF
length: 13; D: -; J: TRBJ1-6; size: -; V: TRBV30; DNA: TGTGCCTGGAGTCCGACAGGAAACTCACCCCTCCACTTT; CDR3: CAWSPTGNSPLHF
length: 15; D: -; J: TRBJ2-5; size: few; V: TRBV5-1; DNA: TGCGCCAGCAAACCGGGATCCCTCAACCAAGAGACCCAGTACTTC; CDR3: CASKPGSLNQETQYF
length: 15; D: TRBD1; J: TRBJ1-5; size: -; V: TRBV19; DNA: TGTGCCAGTAGTACCGAGACAGGGATCATCCAGCCCCAGCATTTT; CDR3: CASSTETGIIQPQHF
length: 15; D: TRBD1; J: TRBJ2-7; size: -; V: TRBV27; DNA: TGTGCCAGCAGTCTCCTCGGGACAGGGATCTACGAGCAGTACTTC; CDR3: CASSLLGTGIYEQYF
length: 15; D: -; J: TRBJ1-4; size: -; V: TRBV5-4; DNA: TGTGCCAGCAGCCCCGATTTACGGGTCAATGAAAAACTGTTTTTT; CDR3: CASSPDLRVNEKLFF
length: 14; D: -; J: TRBJ2-3; size: -; V: TRBV9; DNA: TGTGCCAGCAGCGCAAGACTAACTCAGGATACGCAGTATTTT; CDR3: CASSARLTQDTQYF
length: 15; D: TRBD1; J: TRBJ2-2; size: -; V: TRBV28; DNA: TGTGCCAGCACGATCGGGGCAGGGGGCACCGGGGAGCTGTTTTTT; CDR3: CASTIGAGGTGELFF
length: 14; D: TRBD1; J: TRBJ1-1; size: few; V: TRBV5-1; DNA: TGCGCCAGCAGCCCGATGGACAGGGGTGGTGAAGCTTTCTTT; CDR3: CASSPMDRGGEAFF
length: 21; D: TRBD2; J: TRBJ2-1; size: -; V: TRBV10-3; DNA: TGTGCCATCTTAATAGCTAGCGGGTCGCAGCCCGCATCCGCTCGGATCAATGAGCAGTTCTTC; CDR3: CAILIASGSQPASARINEQFF
length: 19; D: -; J: TRBJ2-4; size: -; V: TRBV7-9; DNA: TGTGCCAGCAGCTTATCGACCTCGAGCGGGTTCCTAGCCAAAAACATTCAGTACTTC; CDR3: CASSLSTSSGFLAKNIQYF
length: 15; D: -; J: TRBJ2-3; size: -; V: TRBV6-5; DNA: TGTGCCAGCAATTTCGCAGGGGCGGGCACAGATACGCAGTATTTT; CDR3: CASNFAGAGTDTQYF
length: 14; D: -; J: TRBJ1-1; size: once; V: TRBV6-2/TRBV6-3; DNA: TGTGCCAGCAGTCATCGGACAGAGAACACTGAAGCTTTCTTT; CDR3: CASSHRTENTEAFF
length: 12; D: -; J: TRBJ2-7; size: once; V: TRBV29-1; DNA: TGCAGCGTTGGTGACAGGTTCAACGAGCAGTACTTC; CDR3: CSVGDRFNEQYF
length: 14; D: -; J: TRBJ2-7; size: -; V: TRBV5-1; DNA: TGCGCCAGCGGTCAATCAGGGATCCTCTACGAGCAGTACTTC; CDR3: CASGQSGILYEQYF
length: 15; D: -; J: TRBJ1-4; size: once; V: TRBV19; DNA: TGTGCCAGTAGTTTGCTCGGAGGTTCCGGAGAAAAACTGTTTTTT; CDR3: CASSLLGGSGEKLFF
length: 15; D: TRBD2; J: TRBJ2-7; size: -; V: TRBV5-4; DNA: TGTGCCAGCAGCTTTTTCAGCGGGGAAACCTACGAGCAGTACTTC; CDR3: CASSFFSGETYEQYF
length: 19; D: TRBD1; J: TRBJ2-7; size: -; V: TRBV7-8; DNA: TGTGCCAGCAGCCTAATATTACCTCTGTCCGGGACAGGCAACTACGAGCAGTACTTC; CDR3: CASSLILPLSGTGNYEQYF
length: 14; D: TRBD1; J: TRBJ1-4; size: -; V: TRBV2; DNA: TGTGCCAGCAGCCAGGACAGGGGGAACGAAAAACTGTTTTTT; CDR3: CASSQDRGNEKLFF
length: 17; D: TRBD1; J: TRBJ2-5; size: -; V: TRBV11-2; DNA: TGTGCCAGCAGCCCCCGGAACCGGGACAGGGTAAAAGAGACCCAGTACTTC; CDR3: CASSPRNRDRVKETQYF
length: 13; D: -; J: TRBJ1-5; size: -; V: TRBV3-1/TRBV3-2; DNA: TGTGCCAGCGGAATCACAGGCAATCAGCCCCAGCATTTT; CDR3: CASGITGNQPQHF
length: 18; D: TRBD2; J: TRBJ2-3; size: -; V: TRBV2; DNA: TGTGCCAGCAGTGAGCCCCCGGAACTAGCGCTCAGCACAGATACGCAGTATTTT; CDR3: CASSEPPELALSTDTQYF
length: 14; D: -; J: TRBJ1-2; size: -; V: TRBV5-4; DNA: TGTGCCAGCAGCTTTTCCGGGGTTGACTATGGCTACACCTTC; CDR3: CASSFSGVDYGYTF
length: 16; D: TRBD1; J: TRBJ1-2; size: -; V: TRBV5-4; DNA: TGTGCCAGCAGCTTGGAGGGACAGGGGGTTTCGGCTGGCTACACCTTC; CDR3: CASSLEGQGVSAGYTF